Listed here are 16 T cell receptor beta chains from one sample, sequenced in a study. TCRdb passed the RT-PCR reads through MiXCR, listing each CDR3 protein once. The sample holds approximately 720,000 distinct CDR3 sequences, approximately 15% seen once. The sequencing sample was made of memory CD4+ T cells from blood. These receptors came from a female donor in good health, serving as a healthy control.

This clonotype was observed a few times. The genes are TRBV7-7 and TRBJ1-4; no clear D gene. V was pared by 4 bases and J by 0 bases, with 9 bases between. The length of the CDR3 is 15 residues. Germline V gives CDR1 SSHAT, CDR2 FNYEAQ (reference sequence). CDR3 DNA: TGTGCCAGCAGCTCCCACGACGCAACTAATGAAAAACTGTTTTTT. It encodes CASSSHDATNEKLFF.

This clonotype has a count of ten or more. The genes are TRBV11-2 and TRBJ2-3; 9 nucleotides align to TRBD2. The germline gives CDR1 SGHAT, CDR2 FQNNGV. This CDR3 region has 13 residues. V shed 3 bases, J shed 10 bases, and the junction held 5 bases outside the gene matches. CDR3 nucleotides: TGTGCCAGCAGCTTGCTAGCGGGGATTGCGCAGTATTTT. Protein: CASSLLAGIAQYF.

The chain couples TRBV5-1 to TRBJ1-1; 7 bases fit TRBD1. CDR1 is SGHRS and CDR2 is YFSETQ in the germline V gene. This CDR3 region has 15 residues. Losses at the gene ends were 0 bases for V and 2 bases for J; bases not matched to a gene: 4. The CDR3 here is CASSLAPGGNTEAFF. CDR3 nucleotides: TGCGCCAGCAGCTTGGCCCCAGGGGGTAACACTGAAGCTTTCTTT.

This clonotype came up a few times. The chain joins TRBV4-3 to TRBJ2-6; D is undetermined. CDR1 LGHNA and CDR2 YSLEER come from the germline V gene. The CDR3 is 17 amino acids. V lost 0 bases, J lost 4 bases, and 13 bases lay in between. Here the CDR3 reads CASSQDPGVSGANVLTF. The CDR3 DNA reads TGCGCCAGCAGCCAAGATCCCGGAGTTAGCGGGGCCAACGTCCTGACTTTC.

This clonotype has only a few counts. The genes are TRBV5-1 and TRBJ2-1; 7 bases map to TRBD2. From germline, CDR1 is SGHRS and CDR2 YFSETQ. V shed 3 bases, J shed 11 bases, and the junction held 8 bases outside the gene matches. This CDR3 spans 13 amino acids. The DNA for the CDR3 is TGCGCCAGCAGCTGGGGAACTAGCGAGAAGCAGTTCTTC. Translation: CASSWGTSEKQFF.

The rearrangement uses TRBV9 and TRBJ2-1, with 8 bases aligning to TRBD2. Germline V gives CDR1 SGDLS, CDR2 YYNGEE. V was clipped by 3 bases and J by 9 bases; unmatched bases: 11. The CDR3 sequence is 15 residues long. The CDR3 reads CASSDVPGLGGEQFF. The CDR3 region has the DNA TGTGCCAGCAGCGACGTCCCGGGACTAGGCGGTGAGCAGTTCTTC.

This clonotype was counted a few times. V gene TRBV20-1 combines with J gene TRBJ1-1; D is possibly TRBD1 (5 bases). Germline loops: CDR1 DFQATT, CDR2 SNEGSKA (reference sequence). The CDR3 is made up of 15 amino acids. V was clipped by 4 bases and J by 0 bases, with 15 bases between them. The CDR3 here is CSATRGSYMNTEAFF. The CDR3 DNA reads TGCAGTGCTACTCGGGGGAGCTACATGAACACTGAAGCTTTCTTT.

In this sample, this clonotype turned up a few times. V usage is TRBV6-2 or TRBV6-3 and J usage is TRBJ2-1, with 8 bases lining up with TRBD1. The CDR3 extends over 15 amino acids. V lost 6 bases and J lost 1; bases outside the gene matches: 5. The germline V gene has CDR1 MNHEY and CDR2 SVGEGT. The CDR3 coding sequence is TGTGCCAGCAGCTGGGACAGGAGATCCTACAATGAGCAGTTCTTC. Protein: CASSWDRRSYNEQFF.

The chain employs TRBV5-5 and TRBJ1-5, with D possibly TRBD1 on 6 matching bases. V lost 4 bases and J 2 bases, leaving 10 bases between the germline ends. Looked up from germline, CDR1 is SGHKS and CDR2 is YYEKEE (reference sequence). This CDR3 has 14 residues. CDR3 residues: CASSRQEGNQPQHF. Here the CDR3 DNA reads TGTGCCAGCAGCCGACAGGAGGGCAATCAGCCCCAGCATTTT.

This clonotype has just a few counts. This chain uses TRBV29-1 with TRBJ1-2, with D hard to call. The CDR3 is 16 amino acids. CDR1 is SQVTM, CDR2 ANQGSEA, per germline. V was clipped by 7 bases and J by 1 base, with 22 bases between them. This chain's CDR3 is CSALGGSKSINYGYTF. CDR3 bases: TGCAGCGCCCTAGGCGGGTCCAAGAGCATTAACTATGGCTACACCTTC.

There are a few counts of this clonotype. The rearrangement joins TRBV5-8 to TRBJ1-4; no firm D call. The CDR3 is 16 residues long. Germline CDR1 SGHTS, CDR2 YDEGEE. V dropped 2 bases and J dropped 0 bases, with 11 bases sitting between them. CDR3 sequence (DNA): TGTGCCAGCAGCTTCCAGACACCTGCAACTAATGAAAAACTGTTTTTT. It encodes CASSFQTPATNEKLFF.

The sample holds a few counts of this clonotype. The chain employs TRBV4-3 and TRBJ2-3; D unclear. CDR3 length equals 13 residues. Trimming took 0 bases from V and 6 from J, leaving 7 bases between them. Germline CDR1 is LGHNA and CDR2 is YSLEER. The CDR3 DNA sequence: TGCGCCAGCAGCCAAGAATTTGCGGATACGCAGTATTTT. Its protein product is CASSQEFADTQYF.

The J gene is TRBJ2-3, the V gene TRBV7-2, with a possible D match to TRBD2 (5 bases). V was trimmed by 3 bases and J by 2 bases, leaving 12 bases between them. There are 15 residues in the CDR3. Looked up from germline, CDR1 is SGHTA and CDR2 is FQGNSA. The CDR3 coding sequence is TGTGCCAGCAGCTTCGACTATTCGTTCACAGATACGCAGTATTTT. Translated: CASSFDYSFTDTQYF.

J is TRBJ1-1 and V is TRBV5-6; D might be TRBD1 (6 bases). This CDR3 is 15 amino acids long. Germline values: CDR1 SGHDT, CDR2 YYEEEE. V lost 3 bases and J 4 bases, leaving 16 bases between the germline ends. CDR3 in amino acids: CASSSKQGLGTEAFF. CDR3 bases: TGTGCCAGCAGCTCAAAACAGGGTTTGGGCACTGAAGCTTTCTTT.

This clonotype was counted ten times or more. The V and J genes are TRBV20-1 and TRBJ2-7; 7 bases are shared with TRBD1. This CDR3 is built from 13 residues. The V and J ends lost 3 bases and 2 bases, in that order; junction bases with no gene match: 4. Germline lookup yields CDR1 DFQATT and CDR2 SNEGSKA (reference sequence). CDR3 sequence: CSARSGTAYEQYF. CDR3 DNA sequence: TGCAGTGCTAGGTCCGGGACAGCCTACGAGCAGTACTTC.

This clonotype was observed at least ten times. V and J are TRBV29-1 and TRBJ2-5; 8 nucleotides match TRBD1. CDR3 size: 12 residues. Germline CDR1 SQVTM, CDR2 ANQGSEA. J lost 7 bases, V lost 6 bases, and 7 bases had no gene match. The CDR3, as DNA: TGCAGCGTACAGACAGGGACAGGGACCCAGTACTTC. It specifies CSVQTGTGTQYF.